This T cell receptor beta chain was documented in a study of OX40 agonist ivuxolimab in advanced cancers. V lost 3 bases and J 2 bases, leaving 10 bases between the germline ends. Germline lookup yields CDR1 WNHNN and CDR2 SYGVQD (reference sequence). The CDR3 is made up of 14 amino acids. Generated by immunoSEQ multiplex PCR, the TCRdb table keeps only in-frame clones and is missing some. The repertoire has 25,000 to 35,000 clones, approximately 86% of them found once; the top ten carry roughly 30%. This sample comprised CD4+ or CD8+ T cells sorted from blood, obtained in a trial of the OX40 agonist ivuxolimab. The TCR was taken from an adult with an advanced solid tumor such as melanoma, head and neck, liver or kidney cancer. V is TRBV10-1 and J is TRBJ2-5; TRBD2 might be the D (5 bases). The CDR3 bases are TGCGCCAGCAGTGACCGGGATTTTCAAGAGACCCAGTACTTC. Translation gives CASSDRDFQETQYF.